Listed here are 6 T cell receptor beta chains from one sample, sequenced in a study of graft-versus-host responses after intestinal transplantation. Antigens for these TCRs are unknown. Repertoires were generated with immunoSEQ multiplex PCR, while TCRdb's copy carries only in-frame clones and drops some. The profile shows roughly 100,000 clones, 80% to 95% of them singletons. The specimen comprised unstimulated CD8+ T cells sorted from spleen or lymph node cells, sampled before intestinal transplant. These receptor sequences come from a human donor who received an intestinal transplant.

This sequence joins TRBV19 and TRBJ2-7; no reliable D call. CDR1 and CDR2 from the germline V gene are LNHDA and SQIVND (reference sequence). The CDR3 extends over 14 amino acids. V was cut by 2 bases and J by 1 base, with 9 bases left in between. CDR3 nucleotide sequence: TGTGCCAGTAGTATACTAGGTTCTTCCTACGAGCAGTACTTC. Its translation is CASSILGSSYEQYF.

This clone has just one count. The chain carries TRBV27 and TRBJ1-1; no definite D call. CDR1 and CDR2 (germline): MNHEY, SMNVEV (reference sequence). With 5 bases removed from V and 1 base from J, the gap between germline ends came to 2 bases. There are 11 residues in the CDR3. The chain's CDR3 is CASSTNTEAFF. The CDR3 nucleotides read TGTGCCAGCAGTACGAACACTGAAGCTTTCTTT.

The chain has TRBV4-1 and TRBJ2-5; D might be TRBD2 (6 bases). CDR1 MGHRA and CDR2 YSYEKL come from the germline V gene. CDR3 length: 12 amino acids. The V gene lost 4 bases and the J gene lost 7 bases, with 10 bases spanning the gap. CDR3 protein: CASSPPRGTQYF. The CDR3 nucleotides are TGCGCCAGCAGCCCCCCGCGGGGGACCCAGTACTTC.

The chain is built from TRBV7-9 and TRBJ2-4; D is unresolved. The CDR3 is made up of 15 amino acids. The V gene lost 1 base and the J gene lost 0 bases, with 7 bases spanning the gap. Per the germline V gene, CDR1 is SEHNR and CDR2 is FQNEAQ (reference sequence). This CDR3 is CASSLGFVAKNIQYF. CDR3 nucleotide sequence: TGTGCCAGCAGCTTAGGATTTGTAGCCAAAAACATTCAGTACTTC.

The genes are TRBV11-2 and TRBJ2-7; 9 nucleotides agree with TRBD2. The CDR3 spans 17 residues. CDR1 and CDR2 (germline): SGHAT, FQNNGV. Trimming cost V 4 bases and J 0 bases; bases outside gene matches: 10. This CDR3 reads CASSSFTGTSSSYEQYF. DNA of the CDR3: TGTGCCAGCAGCTCATTCACCGGGACTAGCAGCTCCTACGAGCAGTACTTC. The whole variable domain, remainder taken from reference TRBV11-2 and TRBJ2-7, is EAGVAQSPRYKIIEKRQSVAFWCNPISGHATLYWYQQILGQGPKLLIQFQNNGVVDDSQLPKDRFSAERLKGVDSTLKIQPAKLEDSAVYLCASSSFTGTSSSYEQYFGPGTRLTVT.

This chain uses TRBV19 with TRBJ1-1; D might be TRBD1 (5 bases). Between the trimmed V and J ends, which lost 5 bases and 4 bases, there was a span of 17 bases. The germline V gene encodes CDR1 LNHDA and CDR2 SQIVND (reference sequence). The CDR3 has 15 residues. CDR3 in amino acids: CASSGWGPLGTEAFF. Here the CDR3 DNA reads TGTGCCAGTAGTGGGTGGGGCCCCCTTGGCACTGAAGCTTTCTTT.